This TCR beta chain stems from a study of Tregs in tolerant kidney transplant recipients. In the study overall: CD4+CD25+CD127- cells came from approximately three-day belatacept mixed lymphocyte reactions, some with roughly 5-day graft donor restimulation. The study, taken as a whole, reports: Tregs expanded with activated donor B cells seemed most donor-specific.

Clones were read by immunoSEQ multiplex PCR, and TCRdb kept only the in-frame ones, dropping some. The sample shows about 31,000 clones, 82% of them seen only once. This clone was seen just once. Its antigen remains unidentified. CDR1 is SNHLY and CDR2 is FYNNEI in the germline V gene. The CDR3 extends over 16 amino acids. J gave up 3 bases and V 3 bases, and 8 bases lay outside the gene matches. The sequence was collected from a human donor in good health. This rearrangement joins TRBV2 to TRBJ2-4, with TRBD1 matching 7 bases. Sequenced material: Tregs from blood cultured with allogeneic cells. As DNA, the CDR3 is TGTGCCAGCAGTGAGAGACAGGGATGGGACAAAAACATTCAGTACTTC. This translates into CASSERQGWDKNIQYF. Based on the CDR3 plus reference TRBV2 and TRBJ2-4, the full variable domain is EPEVTQTPSHQVTQMGQEVILRCVPISNHLYFYWYRQILGQKVEFLVSFYNNEISEKSEIFDDQFSVERPDGSNFTLKIRSTKLEDSAMYFCASSERQGWDKNIQYFGAGTRLSVL.